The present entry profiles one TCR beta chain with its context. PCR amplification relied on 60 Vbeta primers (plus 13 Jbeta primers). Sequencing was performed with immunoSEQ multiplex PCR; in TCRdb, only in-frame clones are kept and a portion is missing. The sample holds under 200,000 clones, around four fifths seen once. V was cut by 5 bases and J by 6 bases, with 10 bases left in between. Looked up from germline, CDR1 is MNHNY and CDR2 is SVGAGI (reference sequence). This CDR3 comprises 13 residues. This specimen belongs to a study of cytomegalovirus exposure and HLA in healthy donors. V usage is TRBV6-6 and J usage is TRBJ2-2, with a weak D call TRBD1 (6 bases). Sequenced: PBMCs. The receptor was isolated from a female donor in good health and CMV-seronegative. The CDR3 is CASSNRVPGELFF. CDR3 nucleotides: TGTGCCAGCAGTAACAGGGTCCCCGGGGAGCTGTTTTTT.